The 27 T cell receptor beta chains listed next were all sequenced from one sample in a study of control samples from healthy donors and cancer patients (dated by TCRdb to 2019 to 2021). Receptors were amplified or captured by the immunoSEQ multiplex PCR assay. Entries here come from immuneACCESS through TCRdb and include only in-frame sequences with V and J called. Some clones fail to appear in such tables; in the studies checked, an unresolved V gene covers under half of the shortfall, and the cause of the remainder is unknown. The sample table contains approximately 170,000 clones; only one count was recorded for just under 95% of them. Roughly 4.3% of the sample comes from the top ten. The sample was blood. The receptors were gathered from a woman aged 60-75 years in good health.

The DNA of the CDR3 is TGTGCTAGTGGTTTGGTAGCTTCTGGAAACACCATATATTTT. It translates to CASGLVASGNTIYF. The chain has TRBV12-5 and TRBJ1-3; D unresolved. Per germline, CDR1 LGHNT and CDR2 FRNRAP. Trimming shortened V by 0 bases and J by 1 base, and 4 bases separated the two germline ends. This CDR3 has 14 amino acids.

The chain couples TRBV19 to TRBJ1-1; TRBD1 might be the D (6 bases). Germline V gene lookup returns CDR1 LNHDA and CDR2 SQIVND (reference sequence). The CDR3 consists of 15 residues. Trimming pared 7 bases from V and 7 bases from J, leaving 22 bases between. CDR3 region: CASNRVGAGLHEAFF. Here the CDR3 DNA reads TGTGCCAGTAACAGGGTGGGGGCAGGACTACATGAAGCTTTCTTT.

This clone was counted a single time. The V call is TRBV3-1 (or the pseudogene TRBV3-2), the J call TRBJ1-5; maybe TRBD1 (5 bases). Germline V gene sequence: CDR1 LGHDT, CDR2 YNNKEL (reference sequence). CDR3 length: 15 residues. Trimming removed 1 base from V and 3 bases from J, with 10 bases in between. This chain's CDR3 is CASSQGSGFNQPQHF. The CDR3 DNA sequence: TGTGCCAGCAGCCAAGGATCAGGGTTCAATCAGCCCCAGCATTTT.

The chain has TRBV12-3 or TRBV12-4 and TRBJ2-7; either TRBD1 or TRBD2 may supply D (6 bases each). This CDR3 is built from 11 residues. V lost 4 bases to trimming and J lost 10 bases, with 11 bases between them. In nucleotides, the CDR3 is TGTGCCAGCAGTTCCAAGGGGGGACAGTACTTC. Protein: CASSSKGGQYF.

This chain links TRBV5-1 with TRBJ2-1; 10 bases agree with TRBD1. Per the germline V gene, CDR1 is SGHRS and CDR2 is YFSETQ. The CDR3 loop spans 15 amino acids. After removal of 0 bases from V and 9 bases from J, the junction contained 6 bases not matched to a gene. CDR3 protein: CASSLGQGAFSEQFF. In DNA, the CDR3 is TGCGCCAGCAGCTTGGGACAGGGGGCGTTTAGTGAGCAGTTCTTC.

The chain carries TRBV14 and TRBJ1-3; 7 nucleotides agree with TRBD1. Germline CDR1 and CDR2: SGHDN and FVKESK. This CDR3 is built from 16 residues. V was pared by 5 bases and J by 4 bases, with 11 bases of the junction left unmatched. The CDR3 loop reads CASSVTRGLTGNTIYF. DNA for the CDR3: TGTGCCAGCAGCGTTACAAGGGGGCTAACAGGAAACACCATATATTTT.

The rearrangement joins TRBV5-1 to TRBJ2-3, with D uncertain. CDR1 is SGHRS and CDR2 is YFSETQ in the germline V gene. The CDR3 totals 12 residues. V was cut by 0 bases and J by 4 bases, with 3 bases left in between. CDR3 residues: CASSLDPDTQYF. Here the CDR3 DNA reads TGCGCCAGCAGCTTGGATCCAGATACGCAGTATTTT.

The J gene is TRBJ2-3, the V gene TRBV9, with D possibly matching TRBD1 (5 bases). From germline, CDR1 is SGDLS and CDR2 YYNGEE. This CDR3 has 16 residues. V lost 0 bases to trimming and J lost 0 bases, with 11 bases between them. The CDR3 is CASSVATDMSTDTQYF. The CDR3 DNA reads as TGTGCCAGCAGCGTAGCTACGGACATGAGCACAGATACGCAGTATTTT.

The chain couples TRBV15 to TRBJ1-3; 8 nucleotides match TRBD1. The junction had 8 bases not matched to a gene; V was cut back by 0 bases and J by 4 bases. The CDR3 loop spans 17 amino acids. CDR1 and CDR2 (germline): LNHNV, YYDKDF (reference sequence). DNA for the CDR3: TGTGCCACCAGCAGAGATCTACCCCGGACAGGGGGAAACACCATATATTTT. This gives the protein CATSRDLPRTGGNTIYF.

The chain links TRBV7-9 to TRBJ2-3, with D possibly matching TRBD2 (5 bases). The V end lost 1 base, the J end lost 2 bases, and 10 bases lay between the germline ends. This CDR3 has 15 amino acids. Germline CDR1 is SEHNR and CDR2 is FQNEAQ (reference sequence). CDR3 nucleotides: TGTGCCAGCAGCTTAGATAGAGGGCCCACAGATACGCAGTATTTT. It encodes CASSLDRGPTDTQYF.

The J gene is TRBJ1-1, the V gene TRBV5-1; the D is unclear. Germline assignment: CDR1 SGHRS and CDR2 YFSETQ. The ends were cut back, 4 bases at V and 3 bases at J, with 16 bases in the middle. This CDR3 comprises 15 residues. The CDR3 is CASSPAQRSDTEAFF. In nucleotides, the CDR3 is TGCGCCAGCAGCCCCGCCCAACGCTCCGACACTGAAGCTTTCTTT. The whole variable domain, remainder taken from reference TRBV5-1 and TRBJ1-1, is KAGVTQTPRYLIKTRGQQVTLSCSPISGHRSVSWYQQTPGQGLQFLFEYFSETQRNKGNFPGRFSGRQFSNSRSEMNVSTLELGDSALYLCASSPAQRSDTEAFFGQGTRLTVV.

The chain couples TRBV7-2 to TRBJ1-2, with D perhaps matching TRBD1 (5 bases). Germline V lookup: CDR1 SGHTA, CDR2 FQGNSA. The length of the CDR3 is 15 residues. V was pared by 1 base and J by 0 bases, with 9 bases between. CDR3 DNA: TGTGCCAGCAGCTTAGTAGGGGTCCCTAACTATGGCTACACCTTC. Its translation: CASSLVGVPNYGYTF.

This chain connects TRBV6-4 to TRBJ1-1, with D perhaps TRBD1 (5 bases). The CDR3 is 14 residues long. Germline CDR1 MRHNA, CDR2 SNTAGT. V was clipped by 4 bases and J by 0 bases, with 9 bases between them. The CDR3 protein is CASSVDRLNTEAFF. CDR3 DNA sequence: TGTGCCAGCAGTGTCGACAGATTGAACACTGAAGCTTTCTTT.

The chain uses TRBV25-1 and TRBJ2-1, with D possibly matching TRBD2 (7 bases). The CDR3 contains 16 residues. Between the trimmed V and J ends, which lost 3 bases and 0 bases, there was a span of 12 bases. CDR1 is MGHDK, CDR2 SYGVNS, per germline. For the CDR3, the DNA is TGTGCCAGCAGTGATTGGGGGGGGGCCTCCTACAATGAGCAGTTCTTC. Its translation is CASSDWGGASYNEQFF.

V is TRBV6-5 and J is TRBJ1-6; D is possibly TRBD1 (5 bases). This CDR3 comprises 15 residues. V gave up 5 bases and J gave up 8 bases, with 16 bases separating them. Germline lookup yields CDR1 MNHEY and CDR2 SVGAGI. CDR3 residues: CASSQVGVVDSPLHF. For the CDR3, the DNA is TGTGCCAGCAGTCAGGTGGGGGTAGTCGATTCACCCCTCCACTTT.

The rearrangement links TRBV5-1 to TRBJ1-4, with D uncertain. V was trimmed by 3 bases and J by 2 bases, leaving 17 bases between them. There are 17 residues in the CDR3. Germline assignment: CDR1 SGHRS and CDR2 YFSETQ. CDR3 sequence: CASSSGWGRSTNEKLFF. As DNA, the CDR3 is TGCGCCAGCAGCTCCGGATGGGGTCGGTCGACTAATGAAAAACTGTTTTTT.

The gene calls are TRBV3-1 (or the pseudogene TRBV3-2) and TRBJ1-1; D is possibly TRBD1 (5 bases). V was trimmed by 0 bases and J by 11 bases, leaving 13 bases between them. In germline, CDR1 is LGHDT, CDR2 YNNKEL (reference sequence). The CDR3 totals 13 residues. DNA of the CDR3: TGTGCCAGCAGCCAAGATGGGGGAGCAGGGGCTTTCTTT. This codes for CASSQDGGAGAFF.

The chain combines TRBV5-1 with TRBJ1-6; the D gene is possibly TRBD1 (6 bases). This CDR3 region has 23 residues. CDR1 and CDR2 (germline): SGHRS, YFSETQ. Trimming shortened V by 0 bases and J by 5 bases, and 33 bases separated the two germline ends. The CDR3 nucleotides read TGCGCCAGCAGCTTGGGGCGGGGTGATCTGGGGGCGAAAATTCTCCTGGATAATTCACCCCTCCACTTT. This encodes CASSLGRGDLGAKILLDNSPLHF.

The J gene is TRBJ1-5, the V gene TRBV5-5; no firm D call. CDR3 length: 19 residues. Between the trimmed V and J ends, which lost 0 bases and 0 bases, there was a span of 19 bases. Germline lookup yields CDR1 SGHKS and CDR2 YYEKEE (reference sequence). This CDR3 is CASSLGGEWAGDSNQPQHF. CDR3 nucleotide sequence: TGTGCCAGCAGCTTGGGTGGGGAATGGGCTGGGGATAGCAATCAGCCCCAGCATTTT.

The chain couples TRBV5-1 to TRBJ2-3; 13 nucleotides line up with TRBD2. CDR3 length: 15 amino acids. The J segment lost 4 bases and the V segment lost 4 bases, leaving 3 bases of the junction unmatched. From germline, CDR1 is SGHRS and CDR2 YFSETQ. CDR3 loop: CASSKLAGGSDTQYF. DNA for the CDR3: TGCGCCAGCAGCAAACTAGCGGGGGGGTCAGATACGCAGTATTTT. Full variable domain (outside the CDR3, taken from reference TRBV5-1 and TRBJ2-3): KAGVTQTPRYLIKTRGQQVTLSCSPISGHRSVSWYQQTPGQGLQFLFEYFSETQRNKGNFPGRFSGRQFSNSRSEMNVSTLELGDSALYLCASSKLAGGSDTQYFGPGTRLTVL.

The chain has TRBV7-2 and TRBJ2-3, with D hard to call. The germline V gene encodes CDR1 SGHTA and CDR2 FQGNSA. This CDR3 is 15 amino acids long. Trimming removed 4 bases from V and 2 bases from J, with 13 bases in between. CDR3 DNA: TGTGCCAGCAGCTCGACCCCCGGCTTCACAGATACGCAGTATTTT. Amino acids: CASSSTPGFTDTQYF.

The chain joins TRBV18 to TRBJ1-2; 7 bases are a match to TRBD1. Germline V gene lookup returns CDR1 KGHSH and CDR2 LQKENI. This CDR3 is built from 16 residues. J gave up 4 bases and V 2 bases, and 10 bases lay outside the gene matches. The CDR3 spells CASSPGLDRQSYGYTF. In nucleotides, the CDR3 is TGTGCCAGCTCACCAGGATTGGACAGGCAGTCCTATGGCTACACCTTC.

This chain connects TRBV19 to TRBJ1-6; no clear D gene. Germline lookup yields CDR1 LNHDA and CDR2 SQIVND (reference sequence). V gave up 6 bases and J gave up 5 bases, with 14 bases separating them. The CDR3 runs to 15 residues. The CDR3 loop reads CASRVVVGDNSPLHF. Here the CDR3 DNA reads TGTGCCAGTAGAGTGGTTGTCGGGGATAATTCACCCCTCCACTTT.

V is TRBV6-5 and J is TRBJ1-1; D not certain. V lost 1 base to trimming and J lost 1 base, with 4 bases between them. Germline V gives CDR1 MNHEY, CDR2 SVGAGI. The CDR3 length is 13 residues. The chain's CDR3 is CASSYLGNTEAFF. CDR3 coding DNA: TGTGCCAGCAGTTACTTGGGGAACACTGAAGCTTTCTTT.

Written as DNA, the CDR3 is TGTGCCAGCAGTTACTCTCCAGGGGACACTGAAGCTTTCTTT. Translation: CASSYSPGDTEAFF. The chain recombines TRBV6-5 with TRBJ1-1; perhaps TRBD1 as D (6 bases). Trimming took 0 bases from V and 3 from J, leaving 8 bases between them. The V gene's germline CDR1 is MNHEY and CDR2 SVGAGI. The CDR3 extends over 14 amino acids.

The chain has TRBV4-3 and TRBJ1-4; D may be TRBD1 (6 bases). This CDR3 has 18 amino acids. Germline V lookup: CDR1 LGHNA, CDR2 YSLEER. Trimming stripped 2 bases from V and 4 bases from J, with 20 bases between. The CDR3 bases are TGCGCCAGCAGCCAAATCCCAGGTGGGGGGGCTCTTAATGAAAAACTGTTTTTT. It is translated as CASSQIPGGGALNEKLFF.

V is TRBV19 and J is TRBJ1-5; 7 nucleotides align to TRBD1. Germline V gives CDR1 LNHDA, CDR2 SQIVND (reference sequence). Losses at the gene ends were 2 bases for V and 4 bases for J; bases not matched to a gene: 5. The CDR3 has 15 residues. CDR3 DNA sequence: TGTGCCAGTAGTATACTAGGGGGCAGGAATCAGCCCCAGCATTTT. It is translated as CASSILGGRNQPQHF.